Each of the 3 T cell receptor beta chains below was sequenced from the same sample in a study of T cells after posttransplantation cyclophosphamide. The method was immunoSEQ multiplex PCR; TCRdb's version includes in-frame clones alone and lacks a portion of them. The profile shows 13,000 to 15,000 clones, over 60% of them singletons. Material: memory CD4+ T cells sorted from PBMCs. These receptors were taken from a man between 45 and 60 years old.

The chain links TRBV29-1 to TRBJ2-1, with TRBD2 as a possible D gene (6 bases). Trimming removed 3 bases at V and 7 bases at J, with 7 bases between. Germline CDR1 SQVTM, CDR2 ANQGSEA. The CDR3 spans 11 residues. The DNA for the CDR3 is TGCAGCGTTGATCGGGGGAATGAGCAGTTCTTC. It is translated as CSVDRGNEQFF.

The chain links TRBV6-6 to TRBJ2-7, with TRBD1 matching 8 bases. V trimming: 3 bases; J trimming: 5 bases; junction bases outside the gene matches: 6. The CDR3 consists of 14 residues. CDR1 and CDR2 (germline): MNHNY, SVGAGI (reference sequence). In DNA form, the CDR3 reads TGTGCCAGCAGTTATCCGGGGACAGGTGACGAGCAGTACTTC. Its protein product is CASSYPGTGDEQYF.

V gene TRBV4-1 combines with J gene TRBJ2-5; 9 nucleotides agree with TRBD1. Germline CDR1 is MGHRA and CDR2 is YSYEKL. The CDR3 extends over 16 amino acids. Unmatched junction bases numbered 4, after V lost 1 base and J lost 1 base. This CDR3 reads CASSQGGTGRQETQYF. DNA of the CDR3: TGCGCCAGCAGCCAAGGGGGGACAGGGCGCCAAGAGACCCAGTACTTC.